One and the same sample provided the 22 T cell receptor beta chains below, sequenced in a study of preoperative IRX-2 immunotherapy in early breast cancer. This sample's treatment: preoperative locoregional IRX-2 cytokine immunotherapy. The assay was immunoSEQ multiplex PCR, and TCRdb's table has in-frame clones only and misses some. Of about 6,600 clones detected, around 75% appear once; the ten largest clones hold around 19%. This specimen consisted of tumor tissue, obtained before IRX-2 immunotherapy. The source is a human donor with breast cancer.

The chain employs TRBV6-8 and TRBJ2-1; 9 bases fit TRBD1. This CDR3 comprises 16 residues. Germline CDR1 MNHGY, CDR2 SAAAGT. Germline trimming cut 6 bases from V and 5 bases from J; bases unmatched to any gene: 11. The CDR3 reads CASRQMGQGGDNEQFF. The CDR3 region has the DNA TGTGCCAGCAGGCAGATGGGACAGGGAGGTGACAATGAGCAGTTCTTC.

The chain carries TRBV6-8 and TRBJ2-2, with 7 bases aligning to TRBD1. After removal of 0 bases from V and 3 bases from J, the junction contained 7 bases not matched to a gene. The CDR3 contains 17 residues. The germline V gene has CDR1 MNHGY and CDR2 SAAAGT. This CDR3 is CASSYSIGTADTGELFF. CDR3 coding DNA: TGTGCCAGCAGTTACTCAATCGGGACAGCGGACACCGGGGAGCTGTTTTTT.

This clone has a single count. The CDR3 sequence: CASSPRSGTGSYTQYF. CDR3 nucleotide sequence: TGTGCCAGCAGCCCAAGGTCAGGGACAGGGTCATATACGCAGTATTTT. The chain uses TRBV11-3 and TRBJ2-3, with TRBD1 matching 9 bases. V gave up 5 bases and J gave up 7 bases; unmatched junction bases: 13. There are 16 residues in the CDR3. Germline V lookup: CDR1 SGHNT, CDR2 YENEEA.

The chain joins TRBV6-8 to TRBJ1-1, with D maybe TRBD1 (5 bases). The V gene's germline CDR1 is MNHGY and CDR2 SAAAGT. This CDR3 is 14 amino acids long. The ends were cut back, 4 bases at V and 1 base at J, with 10 bases in the middle. The CDR3 spells CASSSRGGNTEAFF. In DNA, the CDR3 is TGTGCCAGCAGTTCCCGTGGGGGGAACACTGAAGCTTTCTTT.

This clone was counted only a few times. The chain is built from TRBV11-3 and TRBJ2-3; 8 bases agree with TRBD2. The CDR3 has 15 amino acids. With V trimmed by 5 bases and J by 2 bases, 6 bases remained unmatched. Germline lookup yields CDR1 SGHNT and CDR2 YENEEA. CDR3 region: CASSRRAGDTDTQYF. The CDR3 region has the DNA TGTGCCAGCAGCCGGCGAGCGGGGGACACAGATACGCAGTATTTT. Together with reference TRBV11-3 and TRBJ2-3, the CDR3 gives the full variable domain: EAGVVQSPRYKIIEKKQPVAFWCNPISGHNTLYWYLQNLGQGPELLIRYENEEAVDDSQLPKDRFSAERLKGVDSTLKIQPAELGDSAVYLCASSRRAGDTDTQYFGPGTRLTVL.

The chain joins TRBV15 to TRBJ2-7; a possible D gene is TRBD1 (5 bases). CDR3 length: 15 amino acids. Germline lookup yields CDR1 LNHNV and CDR2 YYDKDF (reference sequence). V gave up 10 bases and J gave up 3 bases, with 22 bases separating them. The CDR3: CASTSRQGIGYEQYF. CDR3 nucleotides: TGTGCCAGCACATCGCGTCAGGGTATCGGCTACGAGCAGTACTTC.

The table lists this clone with a few counts. This chain links TRBV19 with TRBJ1-5, with D maybe TRBD1 (5 bases). With 9 bases removed from V and 6 bases from J, the gap between germline ends came to 24 bases. The CDR3 length is 16 residues. Per germline, CDR1 LNHDA and CDR2 SQIVND (reference sequence). CDR3 in DNA: TGTGCCAGCACCGACCGGCCCAGGGTCAAGAGTCAGCCCCAGCATTTT. Translating it yields CASTDRPRVKSQPQHF.

Remarks on this clone: This sample includes further DNA sequences coding for the same CDR3. The chain uses TRBV18 and TRBJ1-1, with D uncertain. Germline V gene lookup returns CDR1 KGHSH and CDR2 LQKENI. Trimming pared 3 bases from V and 1 base from J, leaving 6 bases between. The CDR3 is made up of 13 amino acids. CDR3 amino acids: CASSPNTNTEAFF. In DNA, the CDR3 is TGTGCCAGCTCACCCAATACGAACACTGAAGCTTTCTTT.

The chain joins TRBV29-1 to TRBJ1-1, with TRBD1 matching over 8 bases. Germline CDR1 and CDR2: SQVTM and ANQGSEA. Trimming at V came to 4 bases and at J to 4 bases, leaving 5 bases not matched to a gene. This CDR3 contains 13 residues. CDR3 nucleotide sequence: TGCAGCGTTGCTGGCAGGGGGCTCACTGAAGCTTTCTTT. Encoded protein: CSVAGRGLTEAFF.

The gene calls are TRBV5-1 and TRBJ1-3, with a weak D call TRBD1 (5 bases). The CDR3 extends over 16 amino acids. Germline assignment: CDR1 SGHRS and CDR2 YFSETQ. Trimming pared 0 bases from V and 1 base from J, leaving 11 bases between. In DNA form, the CDR3 reads TGCGCCAGCAGCTTGGATGGGGGTACGTCTGGAAACACCATATATTTT. It specifies CASSLDGGTSGNTIYF.

The chain carries TRBV7-1 and TRBJ2-2; D may correspond to TRBD1 or TRBD2 (5 bases each). TRBV7-1 is reported as an ORF; its role is uncertain. Trimming shortened V by 5 bases and J by 4 bases, and 20 bases separated the two germline ends. The length of the CDR3 is 17 residues. CDR3: CASSQVLRPGTTGELFF. The CDR3 DNA sequence: TGTGCCAGCAGCCAAGTGCTCAGGCCCGGGACCACCGGGGAGCTGTTTTTT.

The chain employs TRBV6-8 and TRBJ1-1; possible D gene TRBD1, 5 bases. The CDR3 contains 13 residues. Germline V gene data show CDR1 as MNHGY and CDR2 as SAAAGT. The V end lost 6 bases, the J end lost 3 bases, and 11 bases lay between the germline ends. The CDR3 DNA follows: TGTGCCAGCAGGGGGCGCGGGGACACTGAAGCTTTCTTT. Encoded protein: CASRGRGDTEAFF.

The V call is TRBV18, the J call TRBJ2-3; 15 nucleotides agree with TRBD2. Trimming at V came to 3 bases and at J to 1 base, leaving 8 bases not matched to a gene. Looked up from germline, CDR1 is KGHSH and CDR2 is LQKENI. CDR3 length: 19 amino acids. This chain's CDR3 is CASSPTGTSGGRGTDTQYF. Here the CDR3 DNA reads TGTGCCAGCTCACCCACCGGGACTAGCGGGGGGCGGGGCACAGATACGCAGTATTTT.

The chain uses TRBV6-7 and TRBJ1-1; D not resolved. TRBV6-7 is an ORF for which the function is uncertain. This CDR3 comprises 18 residues. Trimming cost V 5 bases and J 4 bases, with 26 bases left between them. The CDR3 spells CASSGDWQSSNGRTEAFF. The DNA for the CDR3 is TGTGCCAGCAGTGGGGATTGGCAGTCGTCCAACGGCCGCACTGAAGCTTTCTTT.

This chain joins TRBV18 and TRBJ1-2; tentative D call: TRBD1 (6 bases). CDR3 length: 12 residues. Trimming removed 9 bases at V and 5 bases at J, with 13 bases between. The germline V gene encodes CDR1 KGHSH and CDR2 LQKENI. The CDR3 region is CASLGTPYGYTF. Here the CDR3 DNA reads TGTGCCAGTCTCGGGACACCTTATGGCTACACCTTC.

The J gene is TRBJ2-6, the V gene TRBV7-6; no reliable D call. The ends were cut back, 1 base at V and 8 bases at J, with 15 bases in the middle. This CDR3 contains 16 residues. The germline gives CDR1 SGHVS, CDR2 FNYEAQ. CDR3 protein: CASSLGSLILPNVLTF. The CDR3 DNA reads as TGTGCCAGCAGCTTAGGTTCCCTGATCCTCCCCAACGTCCTGACTTTC.

The V and J genes are TRBV19 and TRBJ2-1; D remains ambiguous. This CDR3 spans 18 amino acids. CDR1 is LNHDA and CDR2 is SQIVND in the germline V gene (reference sequence). V was pared by 4 bases and J by 1 base, with 20 bases between. The DNA of the CDR3 is TGTGCCAGTAGTAGATCGGGTGGTCCCACGGTGTCCTACAATGAGCAGTTCTTC. Its translation: CASSRSGGPTVSYNEQFF. Combining the CDR3 with reference TRBV19 and TRBJ2-1 gives the whole variable domain DGGITQSPKYLFRKEGQNVTLSCEQNLNHDAMYWYRQDPGQGLRLIYYSQIVNDFQKGDIAEGYSVSREKKESFPLTVTSAQKNPTAFYLCASSRSGGPTVSYNEQFFGPGTRLTVL.

V usage is TRBV11-3 and J usage is TRBJ1-1; tentatively, D is TRBD1 (6 bases). Germline V gene data show CDR1 as SGHNT and CDR2 as YENEEA. V lost 2 bases and J 1 base, leaving 11 bases between the germline ends. The CDR3 length is 15 residues. The CDR3 spells CASSLMMGQNTEAFF. The CDR3 DNA follows: TGTGCCAGCAGCTTAATGATGGGACAGAACACTGAAGCTTTCTTT. Using reference TRBV11-3 and TRBJ1-1 for the parts outside the CDR3, the full variable domain is EAGVVQSPRYKIIEKKQPVAFWCNPISGHNTLYWYLQNLGQGPELLIRYENEEAVDDSQLPKDRFSAERLKGVDSTLKIQPAELGDSAVYLCASSLMMGQNTEAFFGQGTRLTVV.

The chain has TRBV30 and TRBJ2-1; 9 bases align to TRBD2. Germline V gene lookup returns CDR1 GTSNPN and CDR2 SVGIG (reference sequence). V was clipped by 2 bases and J by 9 bases; unmatched bases: 11. The CDR3 has 15 residues. CDR3 in DNA: TGTGCCTGGAGTAGCTACGCGGGGGGGCCAAGTGAGCAGTTCTTC. This sequence encodes CAWSSYAGGPSEQFF. Supplemented by reference TRBV30 and TRBJ2-1, the full variable domain reads SQTIHQWPATLVQPVGSPLSLECTVEGTSNPNLYWYRQAAGRGLQLLFYSVGIGQISSEVPQNLSASRPQDRQFILSSKKLLLSDSGFYLCAWSSYAGGPSEQFFGPGTRLTVL.

The V and J genes are TRBV18 and TRBJ2-7; the D is unclear. Germline CDR1 reads KGHSH; CDR2 reads LQKENI. V gave up 2 bases and J gave up 3 bases, with 11 bases separating them. The CDR3 sequence is 14 residues long. DNA of the CDR3: TGTGCCAGCTCACCAGGGTTTCCAGGCTACGAGCAGTACTTC. It specifies CASSPGFPGYEQYF.

The V call is TRBV11-3, the J call TRBJ1-1; D gene unclear. This CDR3 region has 14 residues. V was clipped by 5 bases and J by 4 bases, with 14 bases between them. From germline, CDR1 is SGHNT and CDR2 YENEEA. DNA for the CDR3: TGTGCCAGCAGCAACCAACGGCAAAGCACTGAAGCTTTCTTT. It translates to CASSNQRQSTEAFF.

The chain employs TRBV11-3 and TRBJ2-7; 10 nucleotides match TRBD2. Germline V gene sequence: CDR1 SGHNT, CDR2 YENEEA. With 6 bases clipped from V and 3 bases from J, the junction kept 17 bases outside the gene matches. The CDR3 runs to 18 residues. This chain's CDR3 is CASSSTLLSSGGIYEQYF. The CDR3 DNA sequence: TGTGCCAGCAGTTCAACTTTGCTGTCTAGCGGGGGAATCTACGAGCAGTACTTC.